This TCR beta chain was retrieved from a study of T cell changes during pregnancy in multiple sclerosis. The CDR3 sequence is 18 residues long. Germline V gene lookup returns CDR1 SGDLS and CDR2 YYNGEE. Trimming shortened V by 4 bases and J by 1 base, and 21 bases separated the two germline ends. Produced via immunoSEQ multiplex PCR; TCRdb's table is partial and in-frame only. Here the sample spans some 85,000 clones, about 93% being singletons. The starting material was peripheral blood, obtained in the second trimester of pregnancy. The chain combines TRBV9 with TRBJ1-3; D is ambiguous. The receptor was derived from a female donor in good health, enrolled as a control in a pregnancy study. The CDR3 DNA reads TGTGCCAGCAGCCTGGAAGGTTCGAGGGTAGAGTCTGGAAACACCATATATTTT. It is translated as CASSLEGSRVESGNTIYF.